This T cell receptor (beta chain) emerged from a study of T-cell memory formation after mild COVID-19. Across the study: The study found TCR clusters largely donor specific. Study results and limitations: Pre-infection memory already had some responding clones, implying cross-reactive memory joined. Whereas later expanders leaned CD4+, clones contracting day 15 to 85 showed a balanced CD4/CD8 makeup. The CD4+ clones that contracted clustered mainly within CM and EM, and the CD8+ clones concentrated in EMRA.

In TCRdb, the 5' RACE reads were re-called with MiXCR into one record per CDR3 protein. The sample lists some 450,000 distinct CDR3 sequences; roughly 17% were seen once. On this clonotype itself: Its antigen is not identified.

Germline V lookup: CDR1 DFQATT, CDR2 SNEGSKA (reference sequence). CDR3 length: 14 amino acids. Trimming cost V 4 bases and J 2 bases; bases outside gene matches: 7. The sequencing sample was made of PBMCs or a T cell subset sorted from them (not recorded which). The origin of this receptor is a man aged 18 to 29 who had mild COVID-19 (a few samples of this study predate the infection). Cell type and time point are not known. The J gene is TRBJ1-2, the V gene TRBV20-1; 7 bases align to TRBD1. CDR3 residues: CSAILGQANYGYTF. In nucleotides, the CDR3 is TGCAGTGCTATCCTAGGACAGGCCAACTATGGCTACACCTTC.